Listed here are 30 T cell receptor beta chains from one sample, sequenced in a study of blood T cell repertoires in COVID-19. The data were produced by immunoSEQ multiplex PCR, yet TCRdb's version contains in-frame clones alone and is incomplete. The sample lists some 300,000 clones; about 90% were seen once. Material for sequencing was peripheral blood. These receptors were obtained from a woman aged 25 to 39 with COVID-19, enrolled during active disease.

The CDR3 sequence is CASSGQRETIYF. The CDR3 nucleotides read TGTGCCAGCAGCGGGCAGAGGGAAACCATATATTTT. V and J are TRBV9 and TRBJ1-3, with no clear D. The V end was cut by 3 bases, the J end by 10 bases, with 11 bases between. In germline, CDR1 is SGDLS, CDR2 YYNGEE. The CDR3 extends over 12 amino acids.

V and J are TRBV19 and TRBJ1-1, with D perhaps matching TRBD1 (5 bases). The germline gives CDR1 LNHDA, CDR2 SQIVND (reference sequence). V lost 7 bases and J lost 4, with 13 bases in between. CDR3 length equals 13 residues. CDR3: CASKSSRATEAFF. Written as DNA, the CDR3 is TGTGCCAGTAAAAGCAGCAGGGCCACTGAAGCTTTCTTT.

The chain combines TRBV2 with TRBJ1-1, with D unresolved. The V gene's germline CDR1 is SNHLY and CDR2 FYNNEI. Trimming removed 6 bases from V and 1 base from J, with 6 bases in between. CDR3 size: 12 residues. CDR3: CASRPQNTEAFF. The CDR3, as DNA: TGTGCCAGCAGACCACAGAACACTGAAGCTTTCTTT.

This rearrangement joins TRBV5-1 to TRBJ1-2; no reliable D call. Deletions cut 0 bases from V and 7 bases from J, with 10 bases between. The CDR3 loop spans 13 amino acids. CDR1 and CDR2 (germline): SGHRS, YFSETQ. This chain's CDR3 is CASSLDGSGGYTF. The CDR3 bases are TGCGCCAGCAGCTTGGATGGGTCAGGTGGCTACACCTTC.

CDR3: CASSPDSASSYNEQFF. The CDR3 nucleotides are TGCGCCAGCAGCCCAGACAGCGCGAGCTCCTACAATGAGCAGTTCTTC. The chain employs TRBV5-1 and TRBJ2-1; tentative D call: TRBD1 (5 bases). V was pared by 4 bases and J by 0 bases, with 14 bases between. CDR3 length: 16 amino acids. Germline-derived CDR1 and CDR2 are SGHRS and YFSETQ.

As to this clone: Additional DNA sequences in this sample encode the identical CDR3. The V gene is TRBV18, the J gene TRBJ2-7, with 7 bases lining up with TRBD1. J lost 2 bases, V lost 2 bases, and 3 bases had no gene match. Germline V gene lookup returns CDR1 KGHSH and CDR2 LQKENI. The CDR3 has 14 amino acids. CDR3 region: CASSPGTETYEQYF. The CDR3 DNA reads TGTGCCAGCTCACCAGGGACAGAAACCTACGAGCAGTACTTC.

In this sample, this clone turned up a few times. The V gene is TRBV18, the J gene TRBJ1-2; D gene unclear. Trimming shortened V by 2 bases and J by 4 bases, and 11 bases separated the two germline ends. Germline CDR1 reads KGHSH; CDR2 reads LQKENI. The CDR3 spans 14 residues. The CDR3 sequence: CASSPGPKPYGYTF. Written as DNA, the CDR3 is TGTGCCAGCTCACCAGGGCCAAAGCCCTATGGCTACACCTTC.

This chain joins TRBV19 and TRBJ1-3; possible D gene TRBD1, 5 bases. Trimming removed 3 bases from V and 2 bases from J, with 11 bases in between. The CDR3 runs to 15 residues. The V gene's germline CDR1 is LNHDA and CDR2 SQIVND (reference sequence). The CDR3 bases are TGTGCCAGTAGTATGGCCCAGGGCCCTGGAAACACCATATATTTT. It yields the protein CASSMAQGPGNTIYF.

The genes are TRBV11-2 and TRBJ2-3; 8 nucleotides agree with TRBD2. J lost 2 bases, V lost 1 base, and 2 bases had no gene match. Germline V CDR1 and CDR2: SGHAT, FQNNGV. The CDR3 runs 15 residues. CDR3 sequence: CASSLAGGPTDTQYF. CDR3 bases: TGTGCCAGCAGCTTAGCGGGGGGGCCCACAGATACGCAGTATTTT.

The chain carries TRBV4-1 and TRBJ1-6, with D possibly being TRBD1 (5 bases). The CDR3 is 14 residues long. CDR1 and CDR2 (germline): MGHRA, YSYEKL. V gave up 2 bases and J gave up 9 bases, with 11 bases separating them. CDR3: CASSQPNRFSPLHF. CDR3 bases: TGCGCCAGCAGCCAACCGAACAGGTTTTCACCCCTCCACTTT.

The CDR3 protein is CASSFGQGLGYTF. The CDR3 DNA reads TGTGCCAGCAGTTTTGGGCAGGGACTTGGCTACACCTTC. The chain uses TRBV28 and TRBJ1-2; a possible D gene is TRBD1 (5 bases). CDR3 length equals 13 residues. V was pared by 3 bases and J by 7 bases, with 12 bases between. Germline CDR1 reads MDHEN; CDR2 reads SYDVKM.

This clone appeared once. The chain combines TRBV11-3 with TRBJ1-1; TRBD1 matches at 7 bases. Germline trimming cut 5 bases from V and 6 bases from J; bases unmatched to any gene: 12. CDR1 and CDR2 from the germline V gene are SGHNT and YENEEA. The CDR3 is made up of 15 amino acids. Written as DNA, the CDR3 is TGTGCCAGCAGCAATCGTTTCAGGGGGTTCGCTGAAGCTTTCTTT. Protein product: CASSNRFRGFAEAFF. The variable domain in full, completed from reference TRBV11-3 and TRBJ1-1, reads EAGVVQSPRYKIIEKKQPVAFWCNPISGHNTLYWYLQNLGQGPELLIRYENEEAVDDSQLPKDRFSAERLKGVDSTLKIQPAELGDSAVYLCASSNRFRGFAEAFFGQGTRLTVV.

This clone appeared once. V gene TRBV6-2 or TRBV6-3 combines with J gene TRBJ1-4; D not certain. Trimming took off 2 bases at V and 4 bases at J, with 8 bases between the two ends. Looked up from germline, CDR1 is MNHEY and CDR2 is SVGEGT. CDR3 length: 14 residues. CDR3 in DNA: TGTGCCAGCAGTTACAGACCGGGTAATGAAAAACTGTTTTTT. Amino acid sequence: CASSYRPGNEKLFF.

This clone was observed a handful of times. The genes are TRBV27 and TRBJ1-5, with D maybe TRBD1 (6 bases). V lost 2 bases, J lost 6 bases, and 8 bases lay in between. Germline V CDR1 and CDR2: MNHEY, SMNVEV (reference sequence). The CDR3 length is 13 residues. The CDR3 here is CASSLLRGQPQHF. The CDR3 nucleotides are TGTGCCAGCAGTTTACTCAGGGGTCAGCCCCAGCATTTT.

The chain couples TRBV7-9 to TRBJ2-1, with 11 bases fitting TRBD2. CDR1 SEHNR and CDR2 FQNEAQ come from the germline V gene (reference sequence). The junction had 7 bases not matched to a gene; V was cut back by 0 bases and J by 9 bases. This CDR3 region has 16 residues. This chain's CDR3 is CASSLAWLAGGGEQFF. The CDR3 nucleotides read TGTGCCAGCAGCTTAGCCTGGCTAGCGGGGGGTGGTGAGCAGTTCTTC.

The V and J genes are TRBV15 and TRBJ1-5; possible D gene TRBD1, 6 bases. V lost 0 bases and J lost 7, with 19 bases in between. The CDR3 loop spans 17 amino acids. Per the germline V gene, CDR1 is LNHNV and CDR2 is YYDKDF (reference sequence). Here the CDR3 reads CATSRDGVRGAAQPQHF. In DNA form, the CDR3 reads TGTGCCACCAGCAGAGATGGGGTCAGGGGTGCAGCACAGCCCCAGCATTTT.

The V call is TRBV7-2, the J call TRBJ2-1; D call uncertain. CDR3 length equals 15 residues. With 1 base removed from V and 4 bases from J, the gap between germline ends came to 11 bases. CDR1 is SGHTA, CDR2 FQGNSA, per germline. CDR3 loop: CASSLGILLYNEQFF. CDR3 nucleotides: TGTGCCAGCAGCTTAGGAATCCTACTTTACAATGAGCAGTTCTTC.

As for this clone: One end of the junction does not line up with germline, which may come from a read error. At the DNA level, this CDR3 is encoded by other sequences in the same sample as well. The V call is TRBV24-1, the J call TRBJ1-2; no clear D. Germline V gives CDR1 KGHDR, CDR2 SFDVKD. The CDR3 has 12 amino acids. This CDR3 is CATSGGGYGYTF. As DNA, the CDR3 is TGTGCCACCAGTGGTGGAGGCTATGGATACACCTTC.

The chain has TRBV2 and TRBJ2-1, with D possibly TRBD2 on 5 matching bases. The CDR3 consists of 17 residues. V gave up 7 bases and J gave up 7 bases, with 26 bases separating them. CDR1 is SNHLY, CDR2 FYNNEI, per germline. The CDR3 loop is CASNLSPPSRALNEQFF. The CDR3 DNA reads TGTGCCAGCAACCTAAGCCCCCCTAGCCGGGCCCTAAATGAGCAGTTCTTC. The variable domain in full, with the rest retrieved from reference TRBV2 and TRBJ2-1, is EPEVTQTPSHQVTQMGQEVILRCVPISNHLYFYWYRQILGQKVEFLVSFYNNEISEKSEIFDDQFSVERPDGSNFTLKIRSTKLEDSAMYFCASNLSPPSRALNEQFFGPGTRLTVL.

The chain combines TRBV9 with TRBJ2-1; unclear D gene. The length of the CDR3 is 13 residues. Germline V gene sequence: CDR1 SGDLS, CDR2 YYNGEE. V was clipped by 0 bases and J by 4 bases, with 5 bases between them. Written as DNA, the CDR3 is TGTGCCAGCAGCGTAGTAATGTACAATGAGCAGTTCTTC. It encodes CASSVVMYNEQFF.

This chain uses TRBV4-1 with TRBJ2-7; 9 nucleotides align to TRBD1. CDR1 MGHRA and CDR2 YSYEKL come from the germline V gene. The CDR3 is 21 amino acids. V lost 0 bases and J lost 0; bases outside the gene matches: 18. CDR3 residues: CASSQDNPGTGSSLSSYEQYF. CDR3 in DNA: TGCGCCAGCAGCCAAGATAATCCCGGGACAGGGTCGTCCTTAAGCTCCTACGAGCAGTACTTC.

With respect to this clone: The same CDR3 arises from other DNA sequences in this sample as well. V usage is TRBV5-4 and J usage is TRBJ2-6; the D is unclear. The germline V and J ends were trimmed by 0 bases and 1 base, with 5 bases remaining between them. The CDR3 spans 15 residues. Germline CDR1 SGHNT, CDR2 YYREEE (reference sequence). The CDR3 nucleotides read TGTGCCAGCAGCTTGGGAGTGTCTGGGGCCAACGTCCTGACTTTC. Amino acids: CASSLGVSGANVLTF.

The V gene is TRBV9, the J gene TRBJ1-2; D is unresolved. The CDR3 runs 15 residues. Trimming shortened V by 0 bases and J by 5 bases, and 14 bases separated the two germline ends. Germline assignment: CDR1 SGDLS and CDR2 YYNGEE. For the CDR3, the DNA is TGTGCCAGCAGCGTAGGTGGTTCGGGGAGATATGGCTACACCTTC. Protein sequence: CASSVGGSGRYGYTF.

The chain employs TRBV7-9 and TRBJ2-3, with D possibly matching TRBD2 (6 bases). The CDR3 sequence is 15 residues long. Germline V gene lookup returns CDR1 SEHNR and CDR2 FQNEAQ (reference sequence). V lost 4 bases, J lost 6 bases, and 17 bases lay in between. The CDR3 DNA sequence: TGTGCCAGCAGCTCGGGACTTGCCGAGAGGGATACGCAGTATTTT. Translated, it gives CASSSGLAERDTQYF.

In the case of this clone: Its ends do not fully match the called genes, so a read error is possible. The chain combines TRBV28 with TRBJ1-1; maybe TRBD1 (5 bases). Germline V gives CDR1 MDHEN, CDR2 SYDVKM. The CDR3 contains 14 residues. DNA for the CDR3: TGTGCCAGCACTTCCGGGGGGGTGAAGACTGAAGCTTTCTTT. Protein: CASTSGGVKTEAFF.

The chain recombines TRBV5-8 with TRBJ1-3; D is ambiguous. CDR1 and CDR2 (germline): SGHTS, YDEGEE. With 4 bases removed from V and 0 bases from J, the gap between germline ends came to 11 bases. This CDR3 is built from 15 residues. The CDR3 reads CASSPLARSGNTIYF. In DNA form, the CDR3 reads TGTGCCAGCAGCCCACTAGCCCGCTCTGGAAACACCATATATTTT.

The chain recombines TRBV5-8 with TRBJ1-5, with 9 bases identical to TRBD1. The CDR3 sequence is 14 residues long. The germline V gene encodes CDR1 SGHTS and CDR2 YDEGEE. Trimming took 7 bases from V and 5 from J; bases not matched to a gene: 7. As DNA, the CDR3 is TGTGCCAGCTCCTCGACAGGGGGGGATCAGCCCCAGCATTTT. It encodes CASSSTGGDQPQHF.

V is TRBV18 and J is TRBJ1-1; D is undetermined. The germline CDR1 and CDR2 sequences are KGHSH and LQKENI. The CDR3 consists of 17 residues. Trimming stripped 1 base from V and 5 bases from J, with 20 bases between. CDR3 in DNA: TGTGCCAGCTCACCACTCAATAGTCCACACCTGAGGACTGAAGCTTTCTTT. It codes for CASSPLNSPHLRTEAFF.

The chain is built from TRBV5-1 and TRBJ1-2; 7 nucleotides align to TRBD1. This CDR3 has 14 residues. V shed 3 bases, J shed 4 bases, and the junction held 6 bases outside the gene matches. Germline values: CDR1 SGHRS, CDR2 YFSETQ. CDR3 loop: CASSWRQGSYGYTF. In DNA form, the CDR3 reads TGCGCCAGCAGCTGGCGACAGGGCTCCTATGGCTACACCTTC.

This chain joins TRBV28 and TRBJ2-7; D perhaps matches TRBD2 (7 bases). The CDR3 has 14 amino acids. The V end was cut by 6 bases, the J end by 2 bases, with 14 bases between. CDR1 and CDR2 from the germline V gene are MDHEN and SYDVKM. CDR3 nucleotides: TGTGCCAGCAGGCGAGGGGGGGTAACCTACGAGCAGTACGTC. This encodes CASRRGGVTYEQYV.